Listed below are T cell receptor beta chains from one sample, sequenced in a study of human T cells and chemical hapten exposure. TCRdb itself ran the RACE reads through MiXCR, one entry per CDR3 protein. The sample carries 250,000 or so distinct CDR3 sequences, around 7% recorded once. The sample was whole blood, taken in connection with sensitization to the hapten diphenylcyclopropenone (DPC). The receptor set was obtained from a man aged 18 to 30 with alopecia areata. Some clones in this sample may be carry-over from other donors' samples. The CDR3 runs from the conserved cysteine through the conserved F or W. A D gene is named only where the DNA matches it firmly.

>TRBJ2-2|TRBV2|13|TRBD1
CASKTGVTGELFF
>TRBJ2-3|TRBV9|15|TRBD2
CASSVVLAGADTQYF
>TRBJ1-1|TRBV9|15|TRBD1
CASSVWGTGGTEAFF
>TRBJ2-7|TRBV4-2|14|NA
CASSQGRVSHEQYF
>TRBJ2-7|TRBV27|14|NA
CASSLQDSSYEQYF
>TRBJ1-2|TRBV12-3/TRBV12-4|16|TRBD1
CASSTDRDRINYGYTF
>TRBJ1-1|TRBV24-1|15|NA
CATSDGRMGHTEAFF
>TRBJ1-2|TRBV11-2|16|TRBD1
CASSLGVGQGSYGYTF
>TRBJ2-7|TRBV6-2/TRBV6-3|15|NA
CASSYSPGRTYEQYF
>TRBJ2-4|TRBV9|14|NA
CASSVDRARNIQYF
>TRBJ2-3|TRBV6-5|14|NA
CASSPSLSTDTQYF
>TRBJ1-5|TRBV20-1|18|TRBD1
CSARDPNRGRGGNQPQHF
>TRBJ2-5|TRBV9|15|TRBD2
CASSVEAGGRETQYF
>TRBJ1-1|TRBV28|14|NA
CASSLQGRSTEAFF
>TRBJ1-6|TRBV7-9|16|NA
CASSLGGRAGNSPLHF
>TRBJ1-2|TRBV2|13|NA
CASKGETNYGYTF
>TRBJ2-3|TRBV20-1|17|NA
CSARGFQRGKYGDTQYF
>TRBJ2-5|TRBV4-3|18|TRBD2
CASSFGLAGGPGQETQYF
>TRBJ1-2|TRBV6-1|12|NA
CASSGLNYGYTF
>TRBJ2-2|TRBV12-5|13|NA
CASAIGGTGELFF
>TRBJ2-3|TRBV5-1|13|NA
CASSLWAYDTQYF
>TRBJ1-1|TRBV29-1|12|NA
CSAWTENTEAFF
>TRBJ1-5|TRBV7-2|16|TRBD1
CASSLYNRGRNQPQHF
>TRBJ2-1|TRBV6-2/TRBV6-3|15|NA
CASRMSGAVYNEQFF
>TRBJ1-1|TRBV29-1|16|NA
CSVVHYSGLFDTEAFF
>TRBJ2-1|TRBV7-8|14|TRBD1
CASSPRGTGGEQFF
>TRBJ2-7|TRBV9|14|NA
CASSAGDGSYEQYF
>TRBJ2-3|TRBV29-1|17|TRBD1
CSVAVAPGQGVLDTQYF
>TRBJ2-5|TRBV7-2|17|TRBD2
CASSLHGPGREVLTQYF
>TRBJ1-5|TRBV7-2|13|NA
CASSTGVTQPQHF
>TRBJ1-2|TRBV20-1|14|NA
CSARPLRAGEGYTF
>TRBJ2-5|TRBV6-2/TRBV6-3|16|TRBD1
CASSYGEGALLETQYF
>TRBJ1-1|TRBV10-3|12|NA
CAIGPGSTEAFF
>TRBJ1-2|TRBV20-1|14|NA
CSARQSLKFYGYTF
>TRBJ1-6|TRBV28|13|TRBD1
CASRGQTNSPLHF
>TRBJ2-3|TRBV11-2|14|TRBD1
CASSTGTVTDTQYF
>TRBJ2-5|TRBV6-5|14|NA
CASSYFARMETQYF
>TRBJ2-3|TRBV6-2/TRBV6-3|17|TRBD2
CASSYSALRGNTDTQYF
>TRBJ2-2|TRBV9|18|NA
CASSVPTWGGANTGELFF
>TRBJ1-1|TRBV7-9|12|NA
CASSSRGTEAFF